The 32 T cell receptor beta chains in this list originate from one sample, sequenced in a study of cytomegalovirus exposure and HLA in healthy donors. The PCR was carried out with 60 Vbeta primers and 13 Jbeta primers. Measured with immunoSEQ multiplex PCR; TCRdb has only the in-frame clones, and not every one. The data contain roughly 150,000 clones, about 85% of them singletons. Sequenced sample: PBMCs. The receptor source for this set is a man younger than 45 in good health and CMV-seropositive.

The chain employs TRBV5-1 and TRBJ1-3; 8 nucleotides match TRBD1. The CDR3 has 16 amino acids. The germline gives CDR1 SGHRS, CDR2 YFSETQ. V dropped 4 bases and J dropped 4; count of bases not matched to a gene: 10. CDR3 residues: CASSGGDRSYGNTIYF. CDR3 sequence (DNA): TGCGCCAGCAGCGGGGGGGACAGGTCTTACGGAAACACCATATATTTT.

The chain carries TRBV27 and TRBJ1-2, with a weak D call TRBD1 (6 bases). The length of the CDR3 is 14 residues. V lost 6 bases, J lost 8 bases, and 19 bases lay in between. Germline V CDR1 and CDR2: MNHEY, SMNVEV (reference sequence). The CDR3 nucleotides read TGTGCCAGCAGACTACAGGGAAGTCGAGACGGCTACACCTTC. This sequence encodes CASRLQGSRDGYTF.

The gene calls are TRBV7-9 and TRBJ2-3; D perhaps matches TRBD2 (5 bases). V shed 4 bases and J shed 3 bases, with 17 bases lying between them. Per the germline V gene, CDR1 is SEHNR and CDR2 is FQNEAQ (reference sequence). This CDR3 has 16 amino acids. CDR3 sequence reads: CASSSTSSFWTDTQYF. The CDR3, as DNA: TGTGCCAGCAGCTCAACCTCTAGCTTTTGGACAGATACGCAGTATTTT.

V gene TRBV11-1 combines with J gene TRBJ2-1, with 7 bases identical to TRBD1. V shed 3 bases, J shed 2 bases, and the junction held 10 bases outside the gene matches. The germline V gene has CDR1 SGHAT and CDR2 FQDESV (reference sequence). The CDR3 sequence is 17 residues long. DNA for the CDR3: TGTGCCAGCAGCTTGTATGGGCGCAGGGGGACCTACAATGAGCAGTTCTTC. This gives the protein CASSLYGRRGTYNEQFF.

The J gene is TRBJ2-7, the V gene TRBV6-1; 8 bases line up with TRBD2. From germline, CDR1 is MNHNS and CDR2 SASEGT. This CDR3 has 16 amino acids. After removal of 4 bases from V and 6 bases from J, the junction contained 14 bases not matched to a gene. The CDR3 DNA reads TGTGCCAGCAGTGGAACAGGGACTAGTCGCGTAGGCGAGCAGTACTTC. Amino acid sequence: CASSGTGTSRVGEQYF.

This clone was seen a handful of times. CDR3 sequence (DNA): TGCGCCAGCAGCCAGCCAGGGCATGAAAAACTGTTTTTT. Translated: CASSQPGHEKLFF. The chain links TRBV4-3 to TRBJ1-4; D may be TRBD1 (5 bases). The germline CDR1 and CDR2 sequences are LGHNA and YSLEER. V was pared by 3 bases and J by 6 bases, with 8 bases between. The CDR3 spans 13 residues.

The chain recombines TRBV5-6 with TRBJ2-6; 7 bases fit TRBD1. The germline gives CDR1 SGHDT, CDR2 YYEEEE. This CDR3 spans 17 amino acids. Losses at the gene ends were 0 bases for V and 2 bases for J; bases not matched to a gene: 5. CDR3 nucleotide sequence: TGTGCCAGCAGCTTGGTAGTGACAGGGACTGGGGCCAACGTCCTGACTTTC. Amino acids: CASSLVVTGTGANVLTF.

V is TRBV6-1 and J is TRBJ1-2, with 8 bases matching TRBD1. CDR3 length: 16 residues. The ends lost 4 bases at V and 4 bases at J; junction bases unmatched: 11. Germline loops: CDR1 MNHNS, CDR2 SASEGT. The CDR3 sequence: CASSGVPTGEGYGYTF. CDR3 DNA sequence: TGTGCCAGCAGTGGGGTTCCGACAGGGGAAGGCTATGGCTACACCTTC.

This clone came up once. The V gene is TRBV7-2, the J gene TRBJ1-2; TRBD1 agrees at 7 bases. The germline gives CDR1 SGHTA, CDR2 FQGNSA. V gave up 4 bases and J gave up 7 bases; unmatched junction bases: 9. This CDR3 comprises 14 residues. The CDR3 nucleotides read TGTGCCAGCAGCTCCGACAGGGAGATAAGTGGCTACACCTTC. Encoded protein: CASSSDREISGYTF. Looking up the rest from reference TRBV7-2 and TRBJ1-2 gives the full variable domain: GAGVSQSPSNKVTEKGKDVELRCDPISGHTALYWYRQSLGQGLEFLIYFQGNSAPDKSGLPSDRFSAERTGGSVSTLTIQRTQQEDSAVYLCASSSDREISGYTFGSGTRLTVV.

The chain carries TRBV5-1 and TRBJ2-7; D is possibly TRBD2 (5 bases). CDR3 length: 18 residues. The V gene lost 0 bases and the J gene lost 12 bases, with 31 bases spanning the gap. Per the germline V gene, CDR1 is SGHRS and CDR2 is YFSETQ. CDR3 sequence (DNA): TGCGCCAGCAGCTTGGCCGAGGGATTCGGTCCTACGACCTACGAGTGGTACTTC. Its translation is CASSLAEGFGPTTYEWYF. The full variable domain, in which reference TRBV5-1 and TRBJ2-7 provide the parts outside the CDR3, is KAGVTQTPRYLIKTRGQQVTLSCSPISGHRSVSWYQQTPGQGLQFLFEYFSETQRNKGNFPGRFSGRQFSNSRSEMNVSTLELGDSALYLCASSLAEGFGPTTYEWYFGPGTRLTVT.

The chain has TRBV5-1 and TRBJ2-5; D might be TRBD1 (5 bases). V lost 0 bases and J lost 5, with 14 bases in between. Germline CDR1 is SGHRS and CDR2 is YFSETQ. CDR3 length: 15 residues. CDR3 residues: CASSLGVQAGETQYF. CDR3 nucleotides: TGCGCCAGCAGCTTGGGGGTACAGGCCGGCGAGACCCAGTACTTC.

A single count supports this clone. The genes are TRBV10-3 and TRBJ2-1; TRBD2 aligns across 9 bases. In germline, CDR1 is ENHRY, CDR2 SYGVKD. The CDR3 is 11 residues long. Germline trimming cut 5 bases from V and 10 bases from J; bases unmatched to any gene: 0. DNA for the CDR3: TGTGCCATCAGTACTAGCGGGGAGCAGTTCTTC. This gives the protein CAISTSGEQFF.

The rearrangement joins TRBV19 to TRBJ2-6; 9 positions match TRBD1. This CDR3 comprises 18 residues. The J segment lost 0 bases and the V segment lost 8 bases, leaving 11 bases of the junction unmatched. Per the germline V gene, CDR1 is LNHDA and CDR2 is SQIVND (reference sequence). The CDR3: CASGKGTGRSSGANVLTF. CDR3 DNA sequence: TGTGCCAGTGGAAAAGGGACAGGGAGGAGCTCTGGGGCCAACGTCCTGACTTTC.

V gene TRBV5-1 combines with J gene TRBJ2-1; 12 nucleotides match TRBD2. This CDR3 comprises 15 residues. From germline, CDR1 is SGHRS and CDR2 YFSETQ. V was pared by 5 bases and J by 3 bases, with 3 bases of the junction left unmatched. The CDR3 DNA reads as TGCGCCAGCAGATTACTAGCGGGGGGCTACAATGAGCAGTTCTTC. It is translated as CASRLLAGGYNEQFF. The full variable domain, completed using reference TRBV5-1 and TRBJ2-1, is KAGVTQTPRYLIKTRGQQVTLSCSPISGHRSVSWYQQTPGQGLQFLFEYFSETQRNKGNFPGRFSGRQFSNSRSEMNVSTLELGDSALYLCASRLLAGGYNEQFFGPGTRLTVL.

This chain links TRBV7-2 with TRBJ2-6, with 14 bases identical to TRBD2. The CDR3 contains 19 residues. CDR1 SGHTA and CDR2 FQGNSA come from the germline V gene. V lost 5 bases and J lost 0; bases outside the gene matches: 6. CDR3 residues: CASSTRLAGGPSGANVLTF. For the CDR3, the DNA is TGTGCCAGCAGCACTCGACTAGCGGGAGGGCCCTCTGGGGCCAACGTCCTGACTTTC.

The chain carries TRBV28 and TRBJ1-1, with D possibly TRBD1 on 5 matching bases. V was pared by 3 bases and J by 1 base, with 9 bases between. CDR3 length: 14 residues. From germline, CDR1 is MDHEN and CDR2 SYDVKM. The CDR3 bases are TGTGCCAGCAGTTTTGGGACTGCGAACACTGAAGCTTTCTTT. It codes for CASSFGTANTEAFF.

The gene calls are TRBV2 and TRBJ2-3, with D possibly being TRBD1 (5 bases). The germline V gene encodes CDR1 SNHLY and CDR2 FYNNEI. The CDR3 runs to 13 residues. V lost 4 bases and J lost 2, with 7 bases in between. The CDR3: CASSGTNTDTQYF. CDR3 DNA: TGTGCCAGCAGTGGGACAAACACAGATACGCAGTATTTT. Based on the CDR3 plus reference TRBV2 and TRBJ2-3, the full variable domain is EPEVTQTPSHQVTQMGQEVILRCVPISNHLYFYWYRQILGQKVEFLVSFYNNEISEKSEIFDDQFSVERPDGSNFTLKIRSTKLEDSAMYFCASSGTNTDTQYFGPGTRLTVL.

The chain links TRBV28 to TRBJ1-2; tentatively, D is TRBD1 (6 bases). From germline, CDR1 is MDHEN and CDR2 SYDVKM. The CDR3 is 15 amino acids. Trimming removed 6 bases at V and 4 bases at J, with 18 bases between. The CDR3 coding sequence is TGTGCCAGCAGGCTTACAGGGTTAGGACCCTATGGCTACACCTTC. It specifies CASRLTGLGPYGYTF.

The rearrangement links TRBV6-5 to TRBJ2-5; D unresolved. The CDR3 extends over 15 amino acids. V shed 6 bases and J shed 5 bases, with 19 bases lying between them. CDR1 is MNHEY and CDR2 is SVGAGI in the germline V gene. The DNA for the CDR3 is TGTGCCAGCAGCCACGGCCGACTTTTACGGGAGACCCAGTACTTC. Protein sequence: CASSHGRLLRETQYF.

CDR3 sequence: CASSLDGTGSTDTQYF. CDR3 DNA: TGTGCCAGCAGCTTAGACGGGACAGGGAGCACAGATACGCAGTATTTT. V is TRBV7-2 and J is TRBJ2-3, with 9 bases that match TRBD1. The CDR3 has 16 residues. Losses at the gene ends were 1 base for V and 0 bases for J; bases not matched to a gene: 2. Germline V gene data show CDR1 as SGHTA and CDR2 as FQGNSA.

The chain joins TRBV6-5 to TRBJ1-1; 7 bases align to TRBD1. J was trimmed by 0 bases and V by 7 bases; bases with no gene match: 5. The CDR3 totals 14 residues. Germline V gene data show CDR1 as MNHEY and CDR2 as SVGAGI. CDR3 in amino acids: CASTRQGLNTEAFF. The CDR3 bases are TGTGCCAGCACCCGACAGGGACTGAACACTGAAGCTTTCTTT.

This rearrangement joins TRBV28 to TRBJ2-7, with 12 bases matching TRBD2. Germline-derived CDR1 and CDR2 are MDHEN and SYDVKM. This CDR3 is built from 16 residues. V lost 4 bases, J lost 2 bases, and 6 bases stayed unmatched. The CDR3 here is CASSSPTSGSPYEQYV. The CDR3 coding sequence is TGTGCCAGCAGTTCCCCGACTAGCGGGAGTCCCTACGAGCAGTACGTC.

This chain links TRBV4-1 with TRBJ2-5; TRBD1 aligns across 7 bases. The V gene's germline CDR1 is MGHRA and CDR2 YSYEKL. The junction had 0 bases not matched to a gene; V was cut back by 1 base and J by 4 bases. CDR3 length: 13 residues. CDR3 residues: CASSQGDRETQYF. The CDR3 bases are TGCGCCAGCAGCCAAGGGGACAGAGAGACCCAGTACTTC.

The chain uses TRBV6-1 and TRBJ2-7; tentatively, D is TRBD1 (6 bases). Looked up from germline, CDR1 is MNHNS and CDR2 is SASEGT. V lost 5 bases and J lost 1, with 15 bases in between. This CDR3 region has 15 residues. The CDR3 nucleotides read TGTGCCAGCAGTCTCCGCACCGGGACATCCTACGAGCAGTACTTC. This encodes CASSLRTGTSYEQYF.

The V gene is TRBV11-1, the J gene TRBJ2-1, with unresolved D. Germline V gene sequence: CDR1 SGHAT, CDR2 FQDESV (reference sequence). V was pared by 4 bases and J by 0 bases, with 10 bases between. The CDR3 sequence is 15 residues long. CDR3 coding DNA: TGTGCCAGCAGCTCGCGTGGCGGCTCCTACAATGAGCAGTTCTTC. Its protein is CASSSRGGSYNEQFF. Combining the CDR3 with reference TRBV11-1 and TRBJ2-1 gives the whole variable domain EAEVAQSPRYKITEKSQAVAFWCDPISGHATLYWYRQILGQGPELLVQFQDESVVDDSQLPKDRFSAERLKGVDSTLKIQPAELGDSAMYLCASSSRGGSYNEQFFGPGTRLTVL.

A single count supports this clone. The CDR3 bases are TGTGCCAGCAGCCCAAGGAGCGGGAGGGGAGGAGGCAATGAGCAGTTCTTC. It translates to CASSPRSGRGGGNEQFF. This chain connects TRBV6-4 to TRBJ2-1; TRBD2 matches 10 bases. Germline CDR1 is MRHNA and CDR2 is SNTAGT. Germline trimming cut 6 bases from V and 6 bases from J; bases unmatched to any gene: 14. This CDR3 region has 17 residues.

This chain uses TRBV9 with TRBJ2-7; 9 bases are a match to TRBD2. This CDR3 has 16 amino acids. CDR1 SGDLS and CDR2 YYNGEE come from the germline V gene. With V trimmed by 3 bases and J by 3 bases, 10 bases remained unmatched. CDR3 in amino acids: CASSGGADSGSYEQYF. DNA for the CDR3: TGTGCCAGCAGCGGGGGGGCAGATAGCGGGAGCTACGAGCAGTACTTC.

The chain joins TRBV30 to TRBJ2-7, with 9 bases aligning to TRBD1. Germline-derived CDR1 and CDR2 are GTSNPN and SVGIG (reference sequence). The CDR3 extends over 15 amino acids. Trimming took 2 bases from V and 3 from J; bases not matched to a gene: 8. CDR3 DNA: TGTGCCTGGAGTAATTCGGGACAGGGTATCTACGAGCAGTACTTC. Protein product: CAWSNSGQGIYEQYF.

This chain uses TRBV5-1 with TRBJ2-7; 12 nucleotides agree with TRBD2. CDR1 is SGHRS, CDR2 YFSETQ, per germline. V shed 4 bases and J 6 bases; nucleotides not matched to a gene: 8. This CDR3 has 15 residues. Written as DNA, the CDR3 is TGCGCCAGCAGCCCGAGGACTAGCGGGGCCGTCGAGCAGTACTTC. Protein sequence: CASSPRTSGAVEQYF.

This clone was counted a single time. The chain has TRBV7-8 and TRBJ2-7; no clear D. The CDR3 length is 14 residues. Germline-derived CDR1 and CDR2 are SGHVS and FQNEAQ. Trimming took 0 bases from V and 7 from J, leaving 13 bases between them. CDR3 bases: TGTGCCAGCAGCTTAGCGGGCCTTTCTCGGGAGCAGTACGTC. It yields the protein CASSLAGLSREQYV.

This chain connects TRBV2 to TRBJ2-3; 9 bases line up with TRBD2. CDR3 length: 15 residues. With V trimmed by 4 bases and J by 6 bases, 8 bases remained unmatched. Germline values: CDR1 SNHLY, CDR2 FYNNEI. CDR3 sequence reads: CASSGIAGDRDTQYF. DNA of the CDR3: TGTGCCAGCAGTGGAATAGCGGGAGATAGGGATACGCAGTATTTT.

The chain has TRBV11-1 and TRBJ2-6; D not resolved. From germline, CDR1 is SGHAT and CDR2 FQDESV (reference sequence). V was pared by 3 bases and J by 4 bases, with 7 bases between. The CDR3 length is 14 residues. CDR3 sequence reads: CASSFLEGANVLTF. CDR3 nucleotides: TGTGCCAGCAGCTTCCTAGAAGGGGCCAACGTCCTGACTTTC.